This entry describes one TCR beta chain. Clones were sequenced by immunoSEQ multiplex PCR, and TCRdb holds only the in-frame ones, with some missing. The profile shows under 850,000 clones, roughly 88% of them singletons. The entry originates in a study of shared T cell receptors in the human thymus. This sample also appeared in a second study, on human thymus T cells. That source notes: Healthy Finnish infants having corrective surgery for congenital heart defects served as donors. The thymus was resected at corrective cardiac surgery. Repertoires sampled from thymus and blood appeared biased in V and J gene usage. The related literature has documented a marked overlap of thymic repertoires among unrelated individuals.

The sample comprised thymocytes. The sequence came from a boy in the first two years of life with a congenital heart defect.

CDR3 sequence reads: CAISESTAGAQAFF. Here the CDR3 DNA reads TGTGCCATCAGTGAGTCGACGGCGGGGGCGCAAGCTTTCTTT. V is TRBV10-3 and J is TRBJ1-1; weak D call: TRBD1 (6 bases). The CDR3 is 14 residues long. The V and J ends lost 0 bases and 9 bases respectively, with 14 bases between them. Germline assignment: CDR1 ENHRY and CDR2 SYGVKD.